This T cell receptor (beta chain) is from a study of cytomegalovirus exposure and HLA in healthy donors. Points from the study as a whole: Through in vitro validation, a few CMV-associated chains were shown to be specific for CMV antigens. Investigators reported 150 to 200 TCR beta chains as tied to cytomegalovirus. The classifier reportedly diagnosed cytomegalovirus status with high specificity and sensitivity.

The CDR3 has 19 residues. Germline CDR1 and CDR2: KGHSH and LQKENI. With 0 bases removed from V and 0 bases from J, the gap between germline ends came to 21 bases. Libraries were prepared by immunoSEQ multiplex PCR; TCRdb keeps only in-frame clonotypes and omits some of them. The sample shows 110,000 or so clones, approximately 86% of them seen only once. Comment on this clone: The target antigen is unknown.

Separate from the roughly 670-subject first cohort, the roughly 120-subject validation cohort was the one that the donors belonged to. This receptor was obtained from a man younger than 30 in good health and CMV-seropositive. The sequenced sample consisted of PBMCs. The chain carries TRBV18 and TRBJ2-7; D perhaps matches TRBD1 (5 bases). For the CDR3, the DNA is TGTGCCAGCTCACCACCTAATGTTAGGCCAGGGCATGCCTCCTACGAGCAGTACTTC. This encodes CASSPPNVRPGHASYEQYF.